This T cell receptor beta chain appears in the sequencing data of a study of blood T cell repertoires in COVID-19. Study-wide background: Acute and convalescent COVID-19 specimens originated in the United States, Italy and Spain. Sample material is recorded as cDNA or gDNA derived from T cells, B-cell-depleted T cells, or PBMCs.

Per the original data handling: Amplified reference gene primers provided the basis for estimating nucleated cell counts. Assay: immunoSEQ multiplex PCR; the TCRdb copy retains only in-frame clones and omits some. From that table come the V and J calls and clone size; the DNA was used to work out D and trimming. This table has around 230,000 clones, around 83% appearing once. Looked up from germline, CDR1 is SEHNR and CDR2 is FQNEAQ (reference sequence). V was shortened by 5 bases and J by 2 bases, with 15 bases between the two germline ends. The CDR3 extends over 15 amino acids. The source material was peripheral blood. The TCR comes from a woman between 55 and 75 years old with active or convalescent COVID-19. The V and J genes are TRBV7-9 and TRBJ1-2; perhaps TRBD1 as D (5 bases). CDR3 amino acids: CASSAEGTGNYGYTF. Written as DNA, the CDR3 is TGTGCCAGCAGCGCGGAAGGGACTGGAAACTATGGCTACACCTTC.